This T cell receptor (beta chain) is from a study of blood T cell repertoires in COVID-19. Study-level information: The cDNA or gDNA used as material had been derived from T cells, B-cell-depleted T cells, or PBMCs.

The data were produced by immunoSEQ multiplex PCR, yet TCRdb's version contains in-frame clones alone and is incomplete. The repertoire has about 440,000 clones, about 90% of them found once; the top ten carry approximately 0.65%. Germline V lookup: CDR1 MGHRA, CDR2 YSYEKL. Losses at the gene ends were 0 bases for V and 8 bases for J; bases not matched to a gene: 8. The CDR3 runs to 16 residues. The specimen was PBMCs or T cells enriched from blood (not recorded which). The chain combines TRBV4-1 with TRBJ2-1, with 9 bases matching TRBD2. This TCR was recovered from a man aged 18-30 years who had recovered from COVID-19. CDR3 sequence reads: CASSQEVAGVIHEQFF. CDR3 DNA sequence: TGCGCCAGCAGCCAAGAGGTAGCGGGAGTAATCCATGAGCAGTTCTTC.